The T cell receptor beta chain described here comes from a study of OX40 agonist ivuxolimab in advanced cancers. The overall study: Patients with hepatocellular carcinoma, melanoma, renal cell or head and neck cancer made up the dose-escalation patients.

The ends were cut back, 6 bases at V and 0 bases at J, with 8 bases in the middle. Germline V CDR1 and CDR2: MNHNY, SVGAGI (reference sequence). The CDR3 runs 13 residues. Study results and limitations: Nonresponders, in some cases, also had low normalized T-cell clonal expansion. In general, CD8+ T cells held more expanded clones than CD4+ did, on average.

On this clone: Its antigen remains unknown.

The repertoire was sequenced with immunoSEQ multiplex PCR; TCRdb's copy has only in-frame clones and lacks some. Among 70,000 to 85,000 clones, more than 90% were seen once, and the ten largest hold more than 0.6%. The specimen was CD4+ or CD8+ T cells sorted from blood, collected in a trial of the OX40 agonist ivuxolimab. The rearrangement joins TRBV6-6 to TRBJ2-5, with D possibly matching TRBD2 (6 bases). The TCR was taken from an adult with an advanced solid tumor such as melanoma, head and neck, liver or kidney cancer. This CDR3 is CASSAGYQETQYF. CDR3 coding DNA: TGTGCCAGCAGCGCGGGATACCAAGAGACCCAGTACTTC.